The subject of this entry is one T cell receptor beta chain. Its antigen is undetermined. This record belongs to a study of shared clonotypes between healthy human individuals. The data were produced by immunoSEQ multiplex PCR, yet TCRdb's version contains in-frame clones alone and is incomplete. The sample includes 1.5 million to 2.5 million clones, roughly 95% of them seen just once. The CDR3 runs 16 residues. The trim removed 6 bases at V and 4 bases at J, leaving 10 bases unmatched. In germline, CDR1 is MNHEY, CDR2 SMNVEV (reference sequence). Study findings and constraints: Sorted-subset sequencing was shown by rarefaction to be incomplete despite large depth. Sampling involved blood alone; tissue repertoires likely differ. The expectation was that sequencing depth would affect clonotype sharing among donors.

Naive CD8 cells comprised CD45RO-negative, CCR7-positively selected cells, excluding terminally differentiated effector memory CD45RA+ cells. V is TRBV27 and J is TRBJ2-1; the match to TRBD1 covers 9 bases. Sequences were obtained from naive CD8+ T cells sorted from blood. The clonotype originates from a man aged 18 to 30 in good health. The CDR3 DNA follows: TGTGCCAGCAGCCCCTCGGGGACAGGGATATACAATGAGCAGTTCTTC. Amino acids: CASSPSGTGIYNEQFF.